A single sample gave rise to the 4 T cell receptor beta chains below, sequenced in a study of cytomegalovirus exposure and HLA in healthy donors. This PCR relied on a set of 60 Vbeta primers and 13 Jbeta primers. Clones were sequenced by immunoSEQ multiplex PCR, and TCRdb holds only the in-frame ones, with some missing. The sample lists 150,000 to 200,000 clones, around 78% seen once, with approximately 2.1% in the top ten. The sequenced sample was PBMCs. The receptors were gathered from a man aged 25 to 45 in good health and CMV-seronegative.

The chain combines TRBV19 with TRBJ1-1, with 7 bases lining up with TRBD1. There are 13 residues in the CDR3. The V gene's germline CDR1 is LNHDA and CDR2 SQIVND (reference sequence). The V segment lost 3 bases and the J segment 10 bases; nucleotides outside the gene matches: 8. The CDR3 sequence: CASSIAGGRGAFF. The CDR3 DNA is TGTGCCAGTAGTATCGCAGGGGGACGAGGAGCTTTCTTT.

The chain joins TRBV30 to TRBJ2-7; 9 bases are shared with TRBD2. The germline CDR1 and CDR2 sequences are GTSNPN and SVGIG (reference sequence). The CDR3 has 13 residues. V was clipped by 4 bases and J by 3 bases; unmatched bases: 4. The DNA for the CDR3 is TGTGCCTGGAAGCATAGCGGGAGCTACGAGCAGTACTTC. It yields the protein CAWKHSGSYEQYF.

The V gene is TRBV14, the J gene TRBJ2-1; the match to TRBD2 covers 7 bases. CDR1 SGHDN and CDR2 FVKESK come from the germline V gene. The CDR3 covers 19 residues. V lost 0 bases and J lost 0; bases outside the gene matches: 11. The chain's CDR3 is CASSQDIGLGLSSYNEQFF. Written as DNA, the CDR3 is TGTGCCAGCAGCCAAGATATCGGACTAGGTCTGAGCTCCTACAATGAGCAGTTCTTC.

The chain combines TRBV6-1 with TRBJ1-2; D not certain. The CDR3 contains 13 residues. The V end lost 7 bases, the J end lost 6 bases, and 15 bases lay between the germline ends. The germline CDR1 and CDR2 sequences are MNHNS and SASEGT. The CDR3 coding sequence is TGTGCCAGCAATCATCTGCGAACCGATGGCTACACCTTC. Translating it yields CASNHLRTDGYTF.